The 8 T cell receptor beta chains listed next were all sequenced from one sample in a study of T cell repertoires in cytomegalovirus infection (dated by TCRdb to between 2018 and 2020). Sequenced on an Illumina HiSeq 1500. TCRdb reprocessed the public reads (quality trimming at Q25 with fastp, clone calling with MiXCR) and kept in-frame beta chains. Entries that share a CDR3 protein sequence are merged under the most common genes and DNA. Across this sample there are hundreds of thousands of distinct CDR3 sequences, with about 40% seen only once. The ten largest account for under 3% of the sample. The material sequenced was PBMCs. The source of these receptors is a human donor in good health (CMV status not recorded). Some clones in this sample may be carry-over from other donors' samples.

The CDR3 reads CASSSGTRGFHEQFF. CDR3 DNA sequence: TGTGCCAGCAGTTCCGGGACTAGGGGGTTCCATGAGCAGTTCTTC. V usage is TRBV27 and J usage is TRBJ2-1; 8 bases are a match to TRBD2. With V trimmed by 4 bases and J by 8 bases, 10 bases remained unmatched. The CDR3 sequence is 15 residues long. Germline lookup yields CDR1 MNHEY and CDR2 SMNVEV (reference sequence).

This clonotype was seen a few times. The chain combines TRBV27 with TRBJ2-7, with 8 bases fitting TRBD1. The CDR3 consists of 16 residues. Per germline, CDR1 MNHEY and CDR2 SMNVEV (reference sequence). V lost 6 bases to trimming and J lost 3 bases; unmatched junction nucleotides: 13. CDR3 nucleotides: TGTGCCAGCAGGGAGACAGGGGTTTCCAGCTTCTACGAGCAGTACTTC. It is translated as CASRETGVSSFYEQYF.

At least ten counts were recorded for this clonotype. This rearrangement joins TRBV6-1 to TRBJ2-1, with D possibly TRBD1 on 6 matching bases. CDR3 length equals 15 residues. Trimming shortened V by 3 bases and J by 5 bases, and 14 bases separated the two germline ends. Germline lookup yields CDR1 MNHNS and CDR2 SASEGT. The CDR3 coding sequence is TGTGCCAGCAGTGAGTTGCGACAGGTAGACAATGAGCAGTTCTTC. The encoded protein is CASSELRQVDNEQFF.

This rearrangement joins TRBV7-6 to TRBJ2-4; no clear D gene. The germline gives CDR1 SGHVS, CDR2 FNYEAQ. There are 13 residues in the CDR3. Trimming cost V 5 bases and J 6 bases, with 11 bases left between them. The CDR3 coding sequence is TGTGCCAGCAGCATGGACGGTGGAAACATTCAGTACTTC. Its protein product is CASSMDGGNIQYF. The variable domain in full, completed from reference TRBV7-6 and TRBJ2-4, reads GAGVSQSPRYKVTKRGQDVALRCDPISGHVSLYWYRQALGQGPEFLTYFNYEAQQDKSGLPNDRFSAERPEGSISTLTIQRTEQRDSAMYRCASSMDGGNIQYFGAGTRLSVL.

Ten or more counts support this clonotype. This sequence joins TRBV6-1 and TRBJ1-5; 10 nucleotides match TRBD1. With V trimmed by 6 bases and J by 3 bases, 5 bases remained unmatched. CDR3 size: 15 residues. The germline CDR1 and CDR2 sequences are MNHNS and SASEGT. The CDR3 is CASSWTGGYNQPQHF. CDR3 bases: TGTGCCAGCAGCTGGACAGGGGGTTACAATCAGCCCCAGCATTTT.

The CDR3 bases are TGTGCCAGCAGTCCCAGACACACCTTC. Translating gives CASSPRHTF. This chain joins TRBV6-6 and TRBJ1-2; D remains unclear. The CDR3 has 9 residues. The V and J ends lost 5 bases and 12 bases respectively, with 7 bases between them. CDR1 is MNHNY and CDR2 is SVGAGI in the germline V gene (reference sequence).

The V gene is TRBV3-1, the J gene TRBJ2-1; 7 bases fit TRBD2. CDR1 and CDR2 (germline): LGHDT, YNNKEL (reference sequence). The CDR3 is 15 residues long. Trimming cost V 5 bases and J 8 bases; bases outside gene matches: 12. In DNA form, the CDR3 reads TGTGCCAGCAGCTTCCGCGGGAGCTCTAGAGATGAGCAGTTCTTC. Amino acid sequence: CASSFRGSSRDEQFF.

The chain has TRBV2 and TRBJ2-7; no definite D call. With 5 bases removed from V and 3 bases from J, the gap between germline ends came to 11 bases. Germline loops: CDR1 SNHLY, CDR2 FYNNEI. CDR3 length: 13 amino acids. The CDR3 bases are TGTGCCAGCAGTACTAATGGCCTCTACGAGCAGTACTTC. This translates into CASSTNGLYEQYF.